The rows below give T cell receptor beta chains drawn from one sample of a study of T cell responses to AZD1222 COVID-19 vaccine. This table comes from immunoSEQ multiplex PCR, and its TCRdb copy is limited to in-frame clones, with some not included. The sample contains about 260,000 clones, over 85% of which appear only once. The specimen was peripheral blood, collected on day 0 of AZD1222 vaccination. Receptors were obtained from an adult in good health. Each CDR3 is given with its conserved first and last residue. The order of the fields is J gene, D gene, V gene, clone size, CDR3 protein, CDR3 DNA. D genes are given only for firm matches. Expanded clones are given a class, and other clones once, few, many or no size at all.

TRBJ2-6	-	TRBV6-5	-	CASRGSPGANVLTF	TGTGCCAGCCGAGGTTCTCCTGGGGCCAACGTCCTGACTTTC
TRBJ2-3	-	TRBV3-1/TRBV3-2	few	CASSQDWFTDTQYF	TGTGCCAGCAGCCAAGATTGGTTCACAGATACGCAGTATTTT
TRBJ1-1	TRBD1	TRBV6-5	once	CASRDREREAFF	TGTGCCAGCAGAGACAGGGAGAGGGAAGCTTTCTTT
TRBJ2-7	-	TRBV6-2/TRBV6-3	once	CASSYSTWKSGYEQYF	TGTGCCAGCAGTTACTCCACATGGAAGAGCGGTTACGAGCAGTACTTC
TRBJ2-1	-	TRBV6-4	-	CASLGRNEQFF	TGTGCCAGCCTCGGGCGGAATGAGCAGTTCTTC
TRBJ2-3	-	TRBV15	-	CATSRDSGGRDTQYF	TGTGCCACCAGCAGAGATTCCGGGGGCCGGGATACGCAGTATTTT
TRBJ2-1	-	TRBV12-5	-	CASGLGVGPEQFF	TGTGCTAGTGGTTTGGGGGTCGGGCCTGAGCAGTTCTTC
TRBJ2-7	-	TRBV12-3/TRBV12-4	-	CASSFGQFYEQYF	TGTGCCAGCAGTTTTGGCCAGTTCTACGAGCAGTACTTC
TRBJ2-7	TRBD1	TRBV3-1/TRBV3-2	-	CASSPRPGQGPYEQYF	TGTGCCAGCAGCCCCCGGCCCGGACAGGGGCCCTACGAGCAGTACTTC
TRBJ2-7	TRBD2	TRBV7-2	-	CASSSRLAADAYEQYF	TGTGCCAGCAGCTCCAGACTAGCGGCAGACGCCTACGAGCAGTACTTC
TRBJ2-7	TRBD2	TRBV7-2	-	CASSLEGTSASYEQYF	TGTGCCAGCAGCTTAGAAGGGACTAGCGCCTCCTACGAGCAGTACTTC
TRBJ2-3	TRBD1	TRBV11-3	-	CASSSGQGSTDTQYF	TGTGCCAGCAGCTCCGGACAGGGAAGCACAGATACGCAGTATTTT
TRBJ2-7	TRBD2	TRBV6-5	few	CASSLLAGPNEQYF	TGTGCCAGCAGTCTTCTAGCGGGACCTAACGAGCAGTACTTC
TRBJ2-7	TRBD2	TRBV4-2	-	CASSQETSGAPYEQYF	TGTGCCAGCAGCCAGGAAACTAGCGGGGCCCCCTACGAGCAGTACTTC
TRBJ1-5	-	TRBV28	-	CASSHTRGSYQPQHF	TGTGCCAGCAGCCACACACGAGGTAGCTATCAGCCCCAGCATTTT
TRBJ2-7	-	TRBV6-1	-	CASSVSTTLRDYEQYF	TGTGCCAGCAGTGTCTCAACCACCTTACGAGACTACGAGCAGTACTTC
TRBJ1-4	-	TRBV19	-	CASSINAGGKLFF	TGTGCCAGTAGTATAAACGCGGGCGGAAAACTGTTTTTT
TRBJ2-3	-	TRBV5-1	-	CASTPRDIGTDTQYF	TGCGCCAGCACTCCCCGGGACATAGGCACAGATACGCAGTATTTT
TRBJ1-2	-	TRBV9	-	CASSVGGQPTLRGYTF	TGTGCCAGCAGCGTAGGGGGACAACCAACGCTGAGAGGCTACACCTTC
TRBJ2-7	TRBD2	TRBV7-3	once	CASSRGLSYEQYF	TGTGCCAGCAGCCGGGGACTATCCTACGAGCAGTACTTC
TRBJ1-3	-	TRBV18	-	CASSPPSTSHSGNTIYF	TGTGCCAGCTCACCACCGTCTACAAGCCACTCTGGAAACACCATATATTTT
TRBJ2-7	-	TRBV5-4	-	CASSLAGVYEQYF	TGTGCCAGCAGCTTGGCAGGGGTCTACGAGCAGTACTTC
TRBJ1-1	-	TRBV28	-	CASSWVTEAFF	TGTGCCAGCAGTTGGGTCACTGAAGCTTTCTTT
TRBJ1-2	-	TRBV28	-	CASSILGGAGYGYTF	TGTGCCAGCAGTATTCTGGGGGGCGCTGGCTATGGCTACACCTTC
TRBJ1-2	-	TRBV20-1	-	CSASFDGYTF	TGCAGTGCTAGTTTTGATGGCTACACCTTC
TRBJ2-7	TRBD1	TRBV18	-	CASSPRTGTSYEQYF	TGTGCCAGCTCTCCTCGGACAGGAACCTCCTACGAGCAGTACTTC
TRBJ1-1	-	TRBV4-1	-	CASSQPLQGRNTEAFF	TGCGCCAGCAGCCAACCTCTTCAGGGAAGGAACACTGAAGCTTTCTTT
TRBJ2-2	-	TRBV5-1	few	CASSLVDPGELFF	TGCGCCAGCAGCTTGGTTGATCCCGGGGAGCTGTTTTTT
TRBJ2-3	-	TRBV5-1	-	CASRTGGGTDTQYF	TGCGCCAGCAGAACTGGCGGGGGCACAGATACGCAGTATTTT
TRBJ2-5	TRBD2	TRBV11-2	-	CASRSRTSGSYQETQYF	TGTGCCAGCAGATCTCGGACTAGCGGGAGTTACCAAGAGACCCAGTACTTC
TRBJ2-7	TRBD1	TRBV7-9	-	CASSLGQGVDEQYF	TGTGCCAGCAGCTTGGGACAGGGGGTAGACGAGCAGTACTTC
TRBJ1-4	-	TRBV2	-	CASSDRGTSNEKLFF	TGTGCCAGCAGCGACCGGGGCACCTCCAATGAAAAACTGTTTTTT
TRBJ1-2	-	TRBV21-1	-	CASRVGTGPSSYTF	TGTGCCAGCAGGGTTGGGACAGGGCCCTCCTCCTACACCTTC
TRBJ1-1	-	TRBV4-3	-	CASSQDPHRDINTEAFF	TGCGCCAGCAGCCAAGATCCCCACCGGGACATCAACACTGAAGCTTTCTTT
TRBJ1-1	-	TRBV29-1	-	CSAEEWLNTEAFF	TGCAGCGCGGAAGAATGGTTGAACACTGAAGCTTTCTTT
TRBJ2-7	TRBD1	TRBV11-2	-	CASSSHRGQSYEQYF	TGTGCCAGCAGCTCGCACAGGGGGCAATCCTACGAGCAGTACTTC
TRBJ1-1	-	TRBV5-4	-	CASTVGGADTEAFF	TGTGCCAGCACTGTGGGGGGGGCGGATACTGAAGCTTTCTTT
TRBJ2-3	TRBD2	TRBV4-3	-	CASSQDWGGGSTDTQYF	TGCGCCAGCAGCCAAGATTGGGGGGGAGGCTCCACAGATACGCAGTATTTT
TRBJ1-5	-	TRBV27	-	CASGGANQPQHF	TGTGCCAGCGGCGGGGCCAATCAGCCCCAGCATTTT
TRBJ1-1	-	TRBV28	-	CAVLATAEAFF	TGTGCCGTCCTGGCTACAGCTGAAGCTTTCTTT
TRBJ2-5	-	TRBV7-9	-	CASSLAGGRETQYF	TGTGCCAGCAGCTTAGCGGGGGGACGGGAGACCCAGTACTTC
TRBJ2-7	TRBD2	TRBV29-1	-	CSVEALPGTSGYEQYF	TGCAGCGTTGAAGCCCTTCCGGGGACTAGCGGCTACGAGCAGTACTTC
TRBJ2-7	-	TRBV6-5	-	CASRSLLTSYEQYF	TGTGCCAGCAGAAGTCTTCTTACCTCCTACGAGCAGTACTTC
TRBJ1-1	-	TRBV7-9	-	CASSLGLRTEAFF	TGTGCCAGCAGCTTAGGACTTCGCACTGAAGCTTTCTTT
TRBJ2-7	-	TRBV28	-	CASSRTYEQYF	TGTGCCAGCAGCCGTACTTACGAGCAGTACTTC
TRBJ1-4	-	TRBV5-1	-	CASSFWGENEKLFF	TGCGCCAGCAGCTTTTGGGGTGAGAATGAAAAACTGTTTTTT
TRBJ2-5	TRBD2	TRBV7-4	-	CASSCERGETQYF	TGTGCCAGCAGCTGCGAGCGGGGGGAGACCCAGTACTTC
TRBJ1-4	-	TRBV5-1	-	CASSLETNEKLFF	TGCGCCAGCAGCTTGGAAACAAATGAAAAACTGTTTTTT
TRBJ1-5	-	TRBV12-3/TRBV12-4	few	CASSLSSNQPQHF	TGTGCCAGCAGTTTAAGTAGCAATCAGCCCCAGCATTTT